This T cell receptor (beta chain) was sequenced during a study of T cell responses to AZD1222 COVID-19 vaccine. Looking at the study overall: Second-dose intervals near 4 or 12 weeks were combined.

Trimming stripped 4 bases from V and 3 bases from J, with 10 bases between. This CDR3 comprises 13 residues. Germline V gives CDR1 SGHNT, CDR2 YYREEE (reference sequence). This clone appeared a single time. What it binds is unknown. Study conclusions and caveats: Among the donors, most were white British and more were female, and clonal diversity was possibly underestimated. Dominant at 160-218 and 743-854, vaccine-associated CD4 TCRs also spanned spike. Baseline seropositivity occurred in only 5 to 7 AZD1222 recipients.

Only in-frame clones appear in the TCRdb table, and some are missing; sequencing was by immunoSEQ multiplex PCR. Of some 190,000 clones in the sample, around 88% are singletons; the top ten hold 7.7%. The specimen was peripheral blood, collected on day 0 of AZD1222 vaccination. This chain joins TRBV5-4 and TRBJ1-1, with unresolved D. This TCR came from an adult in good health. CDR3 residues: CASSPVPDTEAFF. DNA of the CDR3: TGTGCCAGCAGCCCGGTTCCCGACACTGAAGCTTTCTTT.